The TCR beta chain under discussion was sequenced for a study of cytomegalovirus exposure and HLA in healthy donors. The CDR3 spans 19 residues. Trimming at V came to 5 bases and at J to 6 bases, leaving 20 bases not matched to a gene. CDR1 and CDR2 (germline): MNHEY, SMNVEV (reference sequence). It was with 60 Vbeta and 13 Jbeta primers that the PCR ran. Sequencing was performed with immunoSEQ multiplex PCR; in TCRdb, only in-frame clones are kept and a portion is missing. This sample yields fewer than 90,000 clones, of which roughly 76% are seen a single time; roughly 1.5% belongs to the top ten. Input material: PBMCs. The V and J genes are TRBV27 and TRBJ2-1, with TRBD2 matching over 9 bases. The clonotype was recovered from a male donor in good health and CMV-seronegative. The DNA of the CDR3 is TGTGCCAGCAGTCTTTCTCCCTGGCGGGAGGGGTTTTATGGCAATGAGCAGTTCTTC. It specifies CASSLSPWREGFYGNEQFF.